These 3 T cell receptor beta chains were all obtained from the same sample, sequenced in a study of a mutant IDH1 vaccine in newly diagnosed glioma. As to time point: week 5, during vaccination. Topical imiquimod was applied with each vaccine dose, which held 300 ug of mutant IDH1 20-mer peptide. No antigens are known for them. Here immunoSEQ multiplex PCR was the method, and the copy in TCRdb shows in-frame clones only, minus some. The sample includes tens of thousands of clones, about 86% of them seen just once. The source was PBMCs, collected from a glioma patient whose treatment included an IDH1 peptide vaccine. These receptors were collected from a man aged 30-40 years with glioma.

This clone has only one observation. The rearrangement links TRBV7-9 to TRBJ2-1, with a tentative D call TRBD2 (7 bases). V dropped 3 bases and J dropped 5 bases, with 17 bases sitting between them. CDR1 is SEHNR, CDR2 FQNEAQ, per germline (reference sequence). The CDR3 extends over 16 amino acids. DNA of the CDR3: TGTGCCAGCAGCTTTGGTGGGGCGGGGGCGAACAATGAGCAGTTCTTC. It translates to CASSFGGAGANNEQFF.

The CDR3 region is CASSLEPGLNTEAFF. The CDR3 region has the DNA TGCGCCAGCAGCTTGGAGCCGGGGTTGAACACTGAAGCTTTCTTT. The V call is TRBV5-1, the J call TRBJ1-1; D unclear. This CDR3 comprises 15 residues. Germline V gives CDR1 SGHRS, CDR2 YFSETQ. Trimming took off 0 bases at V and 0 bases at J, with 9 bases between the two ends. Variable domain in full (rest from reference TRBV5-1 and TRBJ1-1): KAGVTQTPRYLIKTRGQQVTLSCSPISGHRSVSWYQQTPGQGLQFLFEYFSETQRNKGNFPGRFSGRQFSNSRSEMNVSTLELGDSALYLCASSLEPGLNTEAFFGQGTRLTVV.

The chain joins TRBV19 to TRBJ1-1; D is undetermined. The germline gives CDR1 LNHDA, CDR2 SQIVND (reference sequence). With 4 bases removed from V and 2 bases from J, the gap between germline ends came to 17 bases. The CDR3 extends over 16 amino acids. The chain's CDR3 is CASSTKLYHRNTEAFF. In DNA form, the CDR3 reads TGTGCCAGTAGTACAAAATTGTACCACCGTAACACTGAAGCTTTCTTT.